The TCR beta chain under discussion was sequenced for a study of blood T cell repertoires in COVID-19. Whole-study context: Some COVID-19 samples were acute and others convalescent; all came from the United States, Italy and Spain. From T cells, B-cell-depleted T cells, or PBMCs came the material, which was cDNA or gDNA.

This CDR3 spans 16 amino acids. The germline V gene has CDR1 PRHDT and CDR2 FYEKMQ (reference sequence). The junction had 11 bases not matched to a gene; V was cut back by 4 bases and J by 7 bases. In the authors' workflow: For nucleated cells, counts were estimated from reference gene primer amplification. Libraries were prepared by immunoSEQ multiplex PCR; TCRdb keeps only in-frame clonotypes and omits some of them. That table supplies the V and J calls and clone size; D and trimming were determined from the DNA. Among over 150,000 clones listed, under 85% were seen once. Seattle patient enrollment occurred during active infection, with longitudinal follow-up thereafter.

The sequencing sample was made of peripheral blood. The TCR comes from a man between 60 and 70 years old with COVID-19, enrolled during active disease. The chain joins TRBV13 to TRBJ1-3; 9 bases map to TRBD1. The CDR3 DNA follows: TGTGCCAGCAGCTACCAACAAACAGGGGGCCGGAACACCATATATTTT. Protein: CASSYQQTGGRNTIYF.